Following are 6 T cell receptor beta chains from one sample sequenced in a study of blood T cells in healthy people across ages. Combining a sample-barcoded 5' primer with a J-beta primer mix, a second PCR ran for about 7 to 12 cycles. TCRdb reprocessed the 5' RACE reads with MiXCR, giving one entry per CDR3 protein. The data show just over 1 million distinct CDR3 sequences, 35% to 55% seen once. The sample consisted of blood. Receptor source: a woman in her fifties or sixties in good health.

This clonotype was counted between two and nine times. In DNA, the CDR3 is TGCGCCAGCAGTACCGGGACTAGCTGGACTAGCACAGATACGCAGTATTTT. As protein: CASSTGTSWTSTDTQYF. This rearrangement joins TRBV10-1 to TRBJ2-3; 9 bases fit TRBD2. V dropped 5 bases and J dropped 0; count of bases not matched to a gene: 9. This CDR3 contains 17 residues. Per the germline V gene, CDR1 is WNHNN and CDR2 is SYGVQD (reference sequence).

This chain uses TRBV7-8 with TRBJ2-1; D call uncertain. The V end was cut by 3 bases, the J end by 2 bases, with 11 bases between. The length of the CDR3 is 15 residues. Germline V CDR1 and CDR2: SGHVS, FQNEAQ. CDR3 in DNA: TGTGCCAGCAGCTTTTCTTTCATGCCCTACAATGAGCAGTTCTTC. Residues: CASSFSFMPYNEQFF.

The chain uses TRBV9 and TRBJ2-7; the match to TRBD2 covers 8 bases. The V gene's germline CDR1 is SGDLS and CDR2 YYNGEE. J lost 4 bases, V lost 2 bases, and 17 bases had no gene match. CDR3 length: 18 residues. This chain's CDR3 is CASSVAVAAASGSYEQYF. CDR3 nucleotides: TGTGCCAGCAGCGTTGCGGTTGCGGCGGCTAGCGGGTCTTACGAGCAGTACTTC.

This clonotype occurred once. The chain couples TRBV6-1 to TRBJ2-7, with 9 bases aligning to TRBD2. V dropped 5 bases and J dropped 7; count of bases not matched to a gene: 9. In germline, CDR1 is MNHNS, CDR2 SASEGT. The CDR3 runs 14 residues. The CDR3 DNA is TGTGCCAGCAGTTTACCGGGACTAGCCAATGAGCAGTACTTC. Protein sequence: CASSLPGLANEQYF.

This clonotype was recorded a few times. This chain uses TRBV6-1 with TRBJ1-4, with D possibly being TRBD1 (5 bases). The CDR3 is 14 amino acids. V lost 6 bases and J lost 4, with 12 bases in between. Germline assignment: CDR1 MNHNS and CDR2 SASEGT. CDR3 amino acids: CASRSGASNEKLFF. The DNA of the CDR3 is TGTGCCAGCAGATCCGGGGCCAGTAATGAAAAACTGTTTTTT.

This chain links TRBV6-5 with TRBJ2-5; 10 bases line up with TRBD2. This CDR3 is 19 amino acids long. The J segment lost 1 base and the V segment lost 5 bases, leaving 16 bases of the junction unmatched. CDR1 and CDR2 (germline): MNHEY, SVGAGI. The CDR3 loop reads CASSHFDPGTSDLQETQYF. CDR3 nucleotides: TGTGCCAGCAGTCACTTCGACCCCGGGACTAGCGACCTCCAAGAGACCCAGTACTTC.